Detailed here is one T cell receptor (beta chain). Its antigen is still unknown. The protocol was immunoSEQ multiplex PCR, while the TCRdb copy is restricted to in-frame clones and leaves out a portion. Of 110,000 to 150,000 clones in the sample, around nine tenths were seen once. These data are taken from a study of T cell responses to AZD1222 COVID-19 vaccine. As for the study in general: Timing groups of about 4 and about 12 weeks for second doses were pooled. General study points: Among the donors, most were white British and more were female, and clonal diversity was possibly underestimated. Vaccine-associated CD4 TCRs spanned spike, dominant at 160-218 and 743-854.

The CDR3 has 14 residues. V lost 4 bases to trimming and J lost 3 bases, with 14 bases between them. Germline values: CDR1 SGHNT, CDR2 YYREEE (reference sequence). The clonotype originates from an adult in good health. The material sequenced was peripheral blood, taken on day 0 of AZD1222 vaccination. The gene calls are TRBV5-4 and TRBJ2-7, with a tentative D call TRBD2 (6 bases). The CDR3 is CASSPSGRSYEQYF. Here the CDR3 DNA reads TGTGCCAGCAGCCCTTCCGGGAGAAGCTACGAGCAGTACTTC.